The 23 T cell receptor beta chains below all came from one sample that was sequenced in a study of blood T cell repertoires in COVID-19. Sequencing used immunoSEQ multiplex PCR; TCRdb keeps in-frame clones, though not all of them. The table includes about 190,000 clones, approximately 86% detected once. Sequencing was carried out using peripheral blood. These receptor sequences come from a man between 65 and 85 years old with active or convalescent COVID-19.

The chain carries TRBV10-3 and TRBJ1-1; 7 bases line up with TRBD1. The CDR3 extends over 16 amino acids. V lost 0 bases, J lost 0 bases, and 4 bases stayed unmatched. Germline lookup yields CDR1 ENHRY and CDR2 SYGVKD. CDR3 residues: CAISESWTGMNTEAFF. CDR3 nucleotides: TGTGCCATCAGTGAGTCCTGGACAGGAATGAACACTGAAGCTTTCTTT.

CDR3 region: CASSNTESEQFF. The CDR3 DNA reads TGTGCCAGCAGTAACACAGAATCTGAGCAGTTCTTC. The J gene is TRBJ2-1, the V gene TRBV6-2 or TRBV6-3, with D unresolved. V was shortened by 5 bases and J by 9 bases, with 11 bases between the two germline ends. CDR3 length: 12 residues. Germline V gene sequence: CDR1 MNHEY, CDR2 SVGEGT.

V is TRBV18 and J is TRBJ2-5; 14 bases are shared with TRBD2. This CDR3 region has 17 residues. Germline CDR1 is KGHSH and CDR2 is LQKENI. V shed 3 bases, J shed 1 base, and the junction held 4 bases outside the gene matches. The DNA for the CDR3 is TGTGCCAGCTCACCGGGACTAGCGGGAGTCTCCCAAGAGACCCAGTACTTC. Amino acids: CASSPGLAGVSQETQYF.

CDR3 protein: CASSPQGFPGNTIYF. The CDR3 coding sequence is TGCGCCAGCAGCCCCCAGGGGTTTCCTGGAAACACCATATATTTT. V is TRBV5-1 and J is TRBJ1-3, with D possibly TRBD1 on 6 matching bases. The ends were cut back, 4 bases at V and 2 bases at J, with 13 bases in the middle. The CDR3 loop spans 15 amino acids. Germline V lookup: CDR1 SGHRS, CDR2 YFSETQ.

This chain joins TRBV7-9 and TRBJ2-1; 8 bases map to TRBD2. Trimming removed 5 bases from V and 5 bases from J; junction bases left unmatched: 5. The germline V gene encodes CDR1 SEHNR and CDR2 FQNEAQ (reference sequence). This CDR3 contains 14 residues. Here the CDR3 reads CASSVSGTNNEQFF. In nucleotides, the CDR3 is TGTGCCAGCAGCGTTAGCGGGACGAACAATGAGCAGTTCTTC.

CDR3: CASSVGAGPNEKLFF. The DNA of the CDR3 is TGTGCCAGCAGCGTAGGGGCAGGGCCTAATGAAAAACTGTTTTTT. The genes are TRBV9 and TRBJ1-4; maybe TRBD1 (5 bases). The CDR3 consists of 15 residues. Trimming shortened V by 0 bases and J by 3 bases, and 9 bases separated the two germline ends. Germline V lookup: CDR1 SGDLS, CDR2 YYNGEE. Full variable domain (missing parts from reference TRBV9 and TRBJ1-4): DSGVTQTPKHLITATGQRVTLRCSPRSGDLSVYWYQQSLDQGLQFLIQYYNGEERAKGNILERFSAQQFPDLHSELNLSSLELGDSALYFCASSVGAGPNEKLFFGSGTQLSVL.

V is TRBV30 and J is TRBJ1-6; maybe TRBD1 (6 bases). V was pared by 0 bases and J by 7 bases, with 10 bases between. Looked up from germline, CDR1 is GTSNPN and CDR2 is SVGIG (reference sequence). The CDR3 covers 14 residues. Here the CDR3 reads CAWSVDRRNSPLHF. The CDR3 DNA sequence: TGTGCCTGGAGTGTAGACAGGAGAAATTCACCCCTCCACTTT.

The chain has TRBV25-1 and TRBJ2-1; 9 nucleotides align to TRBD2. This CDR3 has 16 residues. In germline, CDR1 is MGHDK, CDR2 SYGVNS. Losses at the gene ends were 2 bases for V and 0 bases for J; bases not matched to a gene: 2. Written as DNA, the CDR3 is TGTGCCAGCAGTGAACCTAGCGGGGACTCCTACAATGAGCAGTTCTTC. It translates to CASSEPSGDSYNEQFF.

The CDR3 loop is CAISEFGPQGAFHEKLFF. CDR3 in DNA: TGTGCCATCAGTGAGTTTGGACCCCAGGGGGCATTTCACGAAAAACTGTTTTTT. This rearrangement joins TRBV10-3 to TRBJ1-4, with 8 bases matching TRBD1. CDR3 length: 18 residues. Trimming at V came to 1 base and at J to 8 bases, leaving 15 bases not matched to a gene. Germline V gives CDR1 ENHRY, CDR2 SYGVKD.

This clone was picked up one time. V gene TRBV5-6 combines with J gene TRBJ2-5; TRBD2 matches 7 bases. The V and J ends lost 1 base and 4 bases, in that order; junction bases with no gene match: 4. The V gene's germline CDR1 is SGHDT and CDR2 YYEEEE. This CDR3 spans 14 amino acids. As DNA, the CDR3 is TGTGCCAGCAGCTTGCGGGAGGTAATAGAGACCCAGTACTTC. Protein product: CASSLREVIETQYF.

This clone was counted only a few times. The V and J genes are TRBV28 and TRBJ2-5; no reliable D call. The germline V gene has CDR1 MDHEN and CDR2 SYDVKM. CDR3 size: 14 residues. Trimming took 6 bases from V and 7 from J, leaving 18 bases between them. The CDR3 loop reads CASSRTARFGTQYF. DNA of the CDR3: TGTGCCAGCAGCCGTACTGCTAGATTTGGGACCCAGTACTTC. The complete variable domain, with remaining parts taken from reference TRBV28 and TRBJ2-5, reads DVKVTQSSRYLVKRTGEKVFLECVQDMDHENMFWYRQDPGLGLRLIYFSYDVKMKEKGDIPEGYSVSREKKERFSLILESASTNQTSMYLCASSRTARFGTQYFGPGTRLLVL.

The chain links TRBV7-8 to TRBJ2-7; D is ambiguous. V shed 1 base and J shed 5 bases, with 6 bases lying between them. The CDR3 sequence is 12 residues long. The germline V gene encodes CDR1 SGHVS and CDR2 FQNEAQ. The CDR3 here is CASSLVVDEQYF. DNA of the CDR3: TGTGCCAGCAGCTTAGTCGTAGACGAGCAGTACTTC.

The chain is built from TRBV28 and TRBJ1-1; 10 positions match TRBD1. The CDR3 is 14 residues long. Germline V gene data show CDR1 as MDHEN and CDR2 as SYDVKM. The J segment lost 3 bases and the V segment lost 6 bases, leaving 4 bases of the junction unmatched. CDR3 in DNA: TGTGCCAGCAGAAACGGACAGGGGGACACTGAAGCTTTCTTT. Encoded protein: CASRNGQGDTEAFF.

The table lists this clone with a few counts. The chain carries TRBV5-6 and TRBJ2-3; possible D gene TRBD2, 5 bases. Trimming removed 6 bases at V and 2 bases at J, with 10 bases between. The CDR3 contains 13 residues. Germline V gene lookup returns CDR1 SGHDT and CDR2 YYEEEE. The chain's CDR3 is CASMRAPTDTQYF. The CDR3 nucleotides are TGTGCCAGCATGCGGGCTCCCACAGATACGCAGTATTTT.

The chain employs TRBV5-4 and TRBJ2-3; 9 bases match TRBD1. From germline, CDR1 is SGHNT and CDR2 YYREEE (reference sequence). J lost 3 bases, V lost 3 bases, and 8 bases had no gene match. This CDR3 spans 16 amino acids. The CDR3 DNA is TGTGCCAGCAGCTCCCCTTTCGGACAGGGGACAGATACGCAGTATTTT. It encodes CASSSPFGQGTDTQYF.

This chain connects TRBV7-2 to TRBJ1-1; TRBD1 matches 7 bases. V shed 2 bases, J shed 1 base, and the junction held 4 bases outside the gene matches. Per germline, CDR1 SGHTA and CDR2 FQGNSA. This CDR3 has 15 residues. CDR3 in DNA: TGTGCCAGCAGCTTAACCGGGACAGCGAACACTGAAGCTTTCTTT. This gives the protein CASSLTGTANTEAFF.

This sequence joins TRBV25-1 and TRBJ1-1; no clear D gene. The CDR3 length is 11 residues. Germline CDR1 reads MGHDK; CDR2 reads SYGVNS. V lost 11 bases, J lost 1 base, and 8 bases lay in between. As DNA, the CDR3 is TGTGCCGCGGGTAGGAACACTGAAGCTTTCTTT. Encoded protein: CAAGRNTEAFF.

This sequence joins TRBV27 and TRBJ2-5; TRBD2 agrees at 13 bases. The CDR3 loop spans 16 amino acids. Unmatched junction bases numbered 7, after V lost 5 bases and J lost 4 bases. Per germline, CDR1 MNHEY and CDR2 SMNVEV (reference sequence). Here the CDR3 reads CASSRRTSGRGETQYF. CDR3 nucleotides: TGTGCCAGCAGTAGGAGGACTAGCGGGAGAGGAGAGACCCAGTACTTC.

The chain has TRBV6-2 or TRBV6-3 and TRBJ2-7; TRBD1 matches 7 bases. CDR1 is MNHEY and CDR2 is SVGEGT in the germline V gene. The CDR3 sequence is 18 residues long. With 3 bases clipped from V and 0 bases from J, the junction kept 14 bases outside the gene matches. The CDR3 DNA sequence: TGTGCCAGCAGTTATGGACCCTTGGACAGGATAAGCTCCTACGAGCAGTACTTC. Its translation: CASSYGPLDRISSYEQYF.

The gene calls are TRBV11-1 and TRBJ2-7, with D unclear. The ends were cut back, 5 bases at V and 4 bases at J, with 9 bases in the middle. The CDR3 is made up of 12 amino acids. CDR1 SGHAT and CDR2 FQDESV come from the germline V gene (reference sequence). CDR3 nucleotides: TGTGCCAGCAGCCCCCTAGATTACGAGCAGTACTTC. The encoded protein is CASSPLDYEQYF.

This clone was counted a single time. The chain carries TRBV7-9 and TRBJ2-7, with D perhaps TRBD1 (6 bases). Germline V gives CDR1 SEHNR, CDR2 FQNEAQ (reference sequence). The CDR3 consists of 14 residues. The V gene lost 2 bases and the J gene lost 6 bases, with 14 bases spanning the gap. The CDR3 is CASSLPGAPLEQYF. DNA of the CDR3: TGTGCCAGCAGCTTACCAGGGGCCCCACTCGAGCAGTACTTC. Drawing the rest from reference TRBV7-9 and TRBJ2-7, the complete variable domain is DTGVSQNPRHKITKRGQNVTFRCDPISEHNRLYWYRQTLGQGPEFLTYFQNEAQLEKSRLLSDRFSAERPKGSFSTLEIQRTEQGDSAMYLCASSLPGAPLEQYFGPGTRLTVT.

The V call is TRBV18, the J call TRBJ2-7; possibly TRBD1 for D (6 bases). V was trimmed by 3 bases and J by 1 base, leaving 10 bases between them. CDR3 size: 14 residues. Germline CDR1 and CDR2: KGHSH and LQKENI. CDR3 nucleotide sequence: TGTGCCAGCTCACCCCAGGGGAATTCCTACGAGCAGTACTTC. Translated: CASSPQGNSYEQYF. The variable domain in full, with the rest retrieved from reference TRBV18 and TRBJ2-7, is NAGVMQNPRHLVRRRGQEARLRCSPMKGHSHVYWYRQLPEEGLKFMVYLQKENIIDESGMPKERFSAEFPKEGPSILRIQQVVRGDSAAYFCASSPQGNSYEQYFGPGTRLTVT.

This chain links TRBV18 with TRBJ2-7; 10 positions match TRBD2. The CDR3 has 14 residues. Germline-derived CDR1 and CDR2 are KGHSH and LQKENI. The V gene end was trimmed by 6 bases and the J gene end by 4 bases; junction bases not matched to a gene: 6. This CDR3 is CASSQSGGGYEQYF. Here the CDR3 DNA reads TGTGCCAGCTCCCAAAGCGGGGGGGGGTACGAGCAGTACTTC.